Given below is one T cell receptor beta chain in context. Its specificity is not known. This CDR3 contains 14 residues. V was trimmed by 0 bases and J by 8 bases, leaving 13 bases between them. Per germline, CDR1 GTSNPN and CDR2 SVGIG (reference sequence). This record belongs to a study of cytomegalovirus exposure and HLA in healthy donors. General observations from the study: As confirmed in vitro, a few CMV-associated chains were specific for CMV antigens. A list of 150 to 200 TCR beta chains associated with cytomegalovirus was given.

13 Jbeta primers and 60 Vbeta primers were used for the PCR. Some clones are missing from TCRdb's copy, which holds only in-frame ones; the method was immunoSEQ multiplex PCR. The sample includes roughly 110,000 clones, over 60% of them seen just once. Each donor was nominally healthy when sampled (though unrecorded immune exposures were likely). Sequenced: PBMCs. The TCR was taken from a woman aged 45-65 years in good health and CMV-seropositive. This sequence joins TRBV30 and TRBJ1-4, with D maybe TRBD1 (5 bases). CDR3 region: CAWSVPSWGEKLFF. Here the CDR3 DNA reads TGTGCCTGGAGTGTACCGAGTTGGGGCGAAAAACTGTTTTTT.